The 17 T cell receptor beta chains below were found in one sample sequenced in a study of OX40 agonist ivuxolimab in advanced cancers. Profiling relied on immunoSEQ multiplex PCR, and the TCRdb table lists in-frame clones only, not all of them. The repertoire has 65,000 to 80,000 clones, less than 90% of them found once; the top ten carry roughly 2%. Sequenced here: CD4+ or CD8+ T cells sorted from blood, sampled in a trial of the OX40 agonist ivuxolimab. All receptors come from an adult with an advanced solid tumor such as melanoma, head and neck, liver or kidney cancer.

CDR3 nucleotides: TGCGCCAGCAGCCAAGAGTATGGGCAGCCCCAGCATTTT. It codes for CASSQEYGQPQHF. The chain carries TRBV4-3 and TRBJ1-5; D is undetermined. The CDR3 extends over 13 amino acids. The germline V and J ends were trimmed by 0 bases and 7 bases, with 7 bases remaining between them. Germline-derived CDR1 and CDR2 are LGHNA and YSLEER.

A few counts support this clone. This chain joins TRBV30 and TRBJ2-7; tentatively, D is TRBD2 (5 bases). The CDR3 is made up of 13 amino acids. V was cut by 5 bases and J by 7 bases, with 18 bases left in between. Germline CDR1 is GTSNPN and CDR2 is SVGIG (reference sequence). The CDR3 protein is CAWGLWGFSEQYF. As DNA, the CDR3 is TGTGCCTGGGGACTTTGGGGTTTTAGTGAGCAGTACTTC. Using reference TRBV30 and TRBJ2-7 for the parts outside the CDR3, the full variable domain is SQTIHQWPATLVQPVGSPLSLECTVEGTSNPNLYWYRQAAGRGLQLLFYSVGIGQISSEVPQNLSASRPQDRQFILSSKKLLLSDSGFYLCAWGLWGFSEQYFGPGTRLTVT.

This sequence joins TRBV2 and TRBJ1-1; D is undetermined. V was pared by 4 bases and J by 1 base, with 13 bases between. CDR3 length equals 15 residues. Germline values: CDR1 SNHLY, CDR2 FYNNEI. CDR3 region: CASSAAASGNTEAFF. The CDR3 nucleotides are TGTGCCAGCAGTGCAGCTGCTTCCGGGAACACTGAAGCTTTCTTT.

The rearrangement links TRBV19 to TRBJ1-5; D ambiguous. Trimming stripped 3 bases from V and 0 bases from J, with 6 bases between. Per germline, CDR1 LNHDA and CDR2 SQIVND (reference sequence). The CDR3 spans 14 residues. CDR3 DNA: TGTGCCAGTAGTATTAGGAATAGCAATCAGCCCCAGCATTTT. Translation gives CASSIRNSNQPQHF.

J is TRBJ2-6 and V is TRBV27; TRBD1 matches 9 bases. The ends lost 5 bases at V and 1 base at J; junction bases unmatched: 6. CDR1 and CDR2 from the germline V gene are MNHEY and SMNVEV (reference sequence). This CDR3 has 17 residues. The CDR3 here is CASSPGTGQSGANVLTF. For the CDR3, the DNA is TGTGCCAGCAGTCCCGGGACAGGGCAGTCTGGGGCCAACGTCCTGACTTTC.

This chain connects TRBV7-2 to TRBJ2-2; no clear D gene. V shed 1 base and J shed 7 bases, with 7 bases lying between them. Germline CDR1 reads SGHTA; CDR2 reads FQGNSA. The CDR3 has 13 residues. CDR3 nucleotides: TGTGCCAGCAGCTTAGTCGTCCGCGGGGAGCTGTTTTTT. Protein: CASSLVVRGELFF.

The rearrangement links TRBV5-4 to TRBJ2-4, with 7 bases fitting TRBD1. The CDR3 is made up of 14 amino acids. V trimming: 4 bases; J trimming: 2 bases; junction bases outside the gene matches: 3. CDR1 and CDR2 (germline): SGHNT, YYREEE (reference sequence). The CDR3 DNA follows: TGTGCCAGCAGCCAGACAGGGACCAAAAACATTCAGTACTTC. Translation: CASSQTGTKNIQYF.

CDR3 in DNA: TGTGCCAGCTCACCGAGCACAGGGTTGACGAACACCGGGGAGCTGTTTTTT. Protein sequence: CASSPSTGLTNTGELFF. The genes are TRBV18 and TRBJ2-2; TRBD1 is a possible D gene (6 bases). The V gene's germline CDR1 is KGHSH and CDR2 LQKENI. V shed 3 bases and J shed 0 bases, with 14 bases lying between them. CDR3 length: 17 amino acids.

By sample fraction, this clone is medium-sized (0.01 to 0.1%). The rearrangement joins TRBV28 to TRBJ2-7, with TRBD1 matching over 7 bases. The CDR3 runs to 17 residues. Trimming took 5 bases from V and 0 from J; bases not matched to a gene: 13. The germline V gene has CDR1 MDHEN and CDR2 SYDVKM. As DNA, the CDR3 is TGTGCCAGCAGTGATGACAGGGCCCCCATGGTCTCCTACGAGCAGTACTTC. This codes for CASSDDRAPMVSYEQYF.

CDR3 region: CASSLYSGEKLFF. CDR3 sequence (DNA): TGTGCCAGCTCACTTTATAGCGGCGAAAAACTGTTTTTT. This chain connects TRBV18 to TRBJ1-4; unclear D gene. This CDR3 region has 13 residues. The germline gives CDR1 KGHSH, CDR2 LQKENI. Trimming took 4 bases from V and 8 from J, leaving 11 bases between them.

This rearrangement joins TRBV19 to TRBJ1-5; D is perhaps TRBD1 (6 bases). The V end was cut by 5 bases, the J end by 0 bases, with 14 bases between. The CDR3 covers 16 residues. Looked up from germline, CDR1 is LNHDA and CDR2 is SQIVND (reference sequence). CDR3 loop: CASSPWTVLSNQPQHF. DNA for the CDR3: TGTGCCAGTAGTCCGTGGACAGTACTTAGCAATCAGCCCCAGCATTTT. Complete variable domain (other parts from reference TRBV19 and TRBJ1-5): DGGITQSPKYLFRKEGQNVTLSCEQNLNHDAMYWYRQDPGQGLRLIYYSQIVNDFQKGDIAEGYSVSREKKESFPLTVTSAQKNPTAFYLCASSPWTVLSNQPQHFGDGTRLSIL.

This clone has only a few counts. In DNA form, the CDR3 reads TGCGCCAGCAGTGGGTACACTGAAGCTTTCTTT. It yields the protein CASSGYTEAFF. The rearrangement links TRBV10-2 to TRBJ1-1; the D is unclear. This CDR3 spans 11 amino acids. The V and J ends lost 4 bases and 3 bases respectively, with 3 bases between them. CDR1 WSHSY and CDR2 SAAADI come from the germline V gene.

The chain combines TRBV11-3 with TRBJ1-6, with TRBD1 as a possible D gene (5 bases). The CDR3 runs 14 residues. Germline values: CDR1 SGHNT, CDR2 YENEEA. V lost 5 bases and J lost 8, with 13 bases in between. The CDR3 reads CASSRGPPDSPLHF. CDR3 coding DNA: TGTGCCAGCAGCCGGGGACCGCCTGATTCACCCCTCCACTTT.

The CDR3 coding sequence is TGTGCCATCAGTGAGGGAGGGAGGCGCACAGATACGCAGTATTTT. It translates to CAISEGGRRTDTQYF. The V gene is TRBV10-3, the J gene TRBJ2-3, with a tentative D call TRBD2 (6 bases). CDR3 length equals 15 residues. The germline CDR1 and CDR2 sequences are ENHRY and SYGVKD. Trimming pared 2 bases from V and 1 base from J, leaving 10 bases between.

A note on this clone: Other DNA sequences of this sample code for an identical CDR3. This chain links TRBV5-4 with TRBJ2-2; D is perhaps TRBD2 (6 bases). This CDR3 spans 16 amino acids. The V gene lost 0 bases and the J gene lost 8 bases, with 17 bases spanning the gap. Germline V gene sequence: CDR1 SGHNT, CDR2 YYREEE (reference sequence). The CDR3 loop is CASSLVPGLLSGELFF. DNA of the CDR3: TGTGCCAGCAGCTTGGTTCCGGGACTTCTCAGTGGGGAGCTGTTTTTT.

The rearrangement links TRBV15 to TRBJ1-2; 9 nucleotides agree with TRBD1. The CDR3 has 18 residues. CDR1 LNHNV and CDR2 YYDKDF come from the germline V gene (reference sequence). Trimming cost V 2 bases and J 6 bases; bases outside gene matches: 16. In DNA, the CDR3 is TGTGCCACCAGCAGACTTCCGGGACAGGGTGATAGGGTCGATGGCTACACCTTC. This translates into CATSRLPGQGDRVDGYTF. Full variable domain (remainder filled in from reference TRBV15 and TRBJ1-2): DAMVIQNPRYQVTQFGKPVTLSCSQTLNHNVMYWYQQKSSQAPKLLFHYYDKDFNNEADTPDNFQSRRPNTSFCFLDIRSPGLGDTAMYLCATSRLPGQGDRVDGYTFGSGTRLTVV.

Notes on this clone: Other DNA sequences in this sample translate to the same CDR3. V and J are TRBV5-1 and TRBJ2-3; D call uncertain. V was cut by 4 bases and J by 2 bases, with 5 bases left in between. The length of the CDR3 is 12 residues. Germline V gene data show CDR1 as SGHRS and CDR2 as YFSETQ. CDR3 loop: CASSLTTDTQYF. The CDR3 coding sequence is TGCGCCAGCAGCCTGACCACAGATACGCAGTATTTT.